This entry is about one T cell receptor beta chain. In the authors' workflow: It was from reference gene primer amplification that nucleated cell counts were estimated. TCRdb's table, derived via immunoSEQ multiplex PCR, lists solely in-frame clones and lacks some. The DNA gave D and trimming, while V, J and clone size come from that table. The table includes some 150,000 clones, around four fifths detected once. The data originate from a study of blood T cell repertoires in COVID-19. Looking at the study overall: Specimens from acute and convalescent COVID-19 originated in the United States, Italy and Spain. Sources were T cells, B-cell-depleted T cells, or PBMCs; the material itself was cDNA or gDNA.

This TCR was recovered from a woman older than 75 with acute or convalescent COVID-19. The sequencing sample was made of peripheral blood.

DNA for the CDR3: TGCGCCAGCAGCCAAGATACAGGCCGGGCGGGGGCCTACGAGCAGTACTTC. Translation gives CASSQDTGRAGAYEQYF. This chain joins TRBV4-1 and TRBJ2-7, with 7 bases aligning to TRBD2. The CDR3 has 17 residues. V lost 0 bases to trimming and J lost 2 bases; unmatched junction nucleotides: 10. CDR1 is MGHRA, CDR2 YSYEKL, per germline.